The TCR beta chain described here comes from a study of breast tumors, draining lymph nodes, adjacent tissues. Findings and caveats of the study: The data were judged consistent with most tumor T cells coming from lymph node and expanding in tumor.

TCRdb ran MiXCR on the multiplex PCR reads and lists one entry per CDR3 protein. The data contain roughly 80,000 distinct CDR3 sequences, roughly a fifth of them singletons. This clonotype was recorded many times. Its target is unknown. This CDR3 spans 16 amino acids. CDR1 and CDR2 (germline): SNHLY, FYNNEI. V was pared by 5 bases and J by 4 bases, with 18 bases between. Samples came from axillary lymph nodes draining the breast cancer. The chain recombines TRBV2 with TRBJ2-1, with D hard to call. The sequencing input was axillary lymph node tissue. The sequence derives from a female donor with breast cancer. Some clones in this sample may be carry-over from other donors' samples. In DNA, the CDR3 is TGTGCCAGCAGTACCGACCGAATTTCGGAGTACAATGAGCAGTTCTTC. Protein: CASSTDRISEYNEQFF.